This record looks at one T cell receptor (beta chain) sequence and its context. The target antigen is unknown. This entry comes from a study of T-cell memory formation after mild COVID-19. Constant-segment primers were used for 5'RACE, and the resulting TCR alpha and TCR beta cDNA libraries carried sample barcodes and UMIs. TCRdb re-analysed the 5' RACE reads in MiXCR, keeping a single row per CDR3 protein. The repertoire includes about 200,000 distinct CDR3 sequences, about a sixth of them detected once, and approximately 2.1% sits in the top ten. Points from the study as a whole: Contracting clones localized mainly to CM and EM when CD4+ and mainly to EMRA when CD8+.

Sequencing was done on a sample of PBMCs or a T cell subset sorted from them (not recorded which). The source is an adult woman who had mild COVID-19 (a few samples of this study predate the infection). Cell type and time point are not known.

CDR3 coding DNA: TGTGCCAGCAGTTTTCGGCGAGGAAACACCATATATTTT. Encoded protein: CASSFRRGNTIYF. The chain recombines TRBV12-3 or TRBV12-4 with TRBJ1-3; D ambiguous. V was cut by 3 bases and J by 4 bases, with 7 bases left in between. This CDR3 region has 13 residues.